This T cell receptor beta chain comes out of a study of cytomegalovirus exposure and HLA in healthy donors. The CDR3 is 13 residues long. Germline V lookup: CDR1 SEHNR, CDR2 FQNEAQ (reference sequence). Comments on this clone: An end of the junction does not agree with germline; a read error may underlie this.

PCR used 60 Vbeta primers and 13 Jbeta primers. The method was immunoSEQ multiplex PCR; TCRdb's version includes in-frame clones alone and lacks a portion of them. The sample lists over 150,000 clones; about 80% were seen once. Material for sequencing was PBMCs. The sequence derives from a man aged 30-40 years in good health and CMV-seropositive. The V and J genes are TRBV7-9 and TRBJ2-1, with D perhaps matching TRBD2 (6 bases). DNA for the CDR3: TGTGCCAGCAGCTTAGAATGGGGGGAGCTCCTACTCTTC. Its protein is CASSLEWGELLLF.